The 13 T cell receptor beta chains given below trace back to one sample, sequenced in a study of T cells in Graves' hyperthyroidism and ophthalmopathy (dated by TCRdb to the late 2010s). Library construction relied on multiplex PCR. This sample was sequenced with an Illumina HiSeq 2000. The TCR beta CDR3 regions were amplified from RNA transcripts. The first round of RT-PCR for the TCR CDR3 was performed with the HTBI primer set and the Qiagen OneStep RT-PCR kit. The public reads were run again by TCRdb, first through fastp at Q25 and then through MiXCR, and only productive beta chains were kept. Identical CDR3 proteins give one entry, which carries the most common genes and DNA. In all, the sample holds about 360,000 distinct CDR3 sequences, and about 13% of those were seen once. Jointly, the top ten make up over 8.5% of the sample. Sample: blood. All receptors come from a young woman with Graves' hyperthyroidism.

Notes on this clonotype: This may stem from a read error, because a much larger clone lies one nucleotide away. The chain couples TRBV3-1 to TRBJ1-4; D remains unclear. V lost 7 bases and J 4 bases, leaving 16 bases between the germline ends. Germline V gives CDR1 LGHDT, CDR2 YNNKEL (reference sequence). The CDR3 is 15 amino acids. The CDR3 is CASNQTAFRNEKLFF. Here the CDR3 DNA reads TGTGCCAGCAACCAGACCGCCTTCCGTAATGAAAAACTGTTTTTT.

In this sample, this clonotype turned up many times. V and J are TRBV5-1 and TRBJ2-1; 8 positions agree with TRBD2. Trimming took 3 bases from V and 3 from J; bases not matched to a gene: 11. Looked up from germline, CDR1 is SGHRS and CDR2 is YFSETQ. The CDR3 sequence is 17 residues long. DNA of the CDR3: TGCGCCAGCAGCTACCCATTGAGCGGGGGCCGCTACAATGAGCAGTTCTTC. Translated, it gives CASSYPLSGGRYNEQFF.

In its sample, this clonotype was seen many times. This rearrangement joins TRBV18 to TRBJ2-1; D is ambiguous. This CDR3 spans 14 amino acids. CDR1 KGHSH and CDR2 LQKENI come from the germline V gene. Trimming shortened V by 0 bases and J by 3 bases, and 6 bases separated the two germline ends. DNA of the CDR3: TGTGCCAGCTCACCACCGCCCGGCTACAATGAGCAGTTCTTC. Residues: CASSPPPGYNEQFF.

This clonotype showed up many times. This chain links TRBV24-1 with TRBJ2-1; the match to TRBD2 covers 13 bases. In germline, CDR1 is KGHDR, CDR2 SFDVKD. The CDR3 is 15 residues long. V gave up 4 bases and J gave up 8 bases; unmatched junction bases: 4. This chain's CDR3 is CATSETSGRAYEQFF. In DNA form, the CDR3 reads TGTGCCACCAGTGAAACTAGCGGGAGGGCATATGAGCAGTTCTTC.

The chain recombines TRBV4-1 with TRBJ2-2, with D possibly being TRBD2 (6 bases). This CDR3 is 14 amino acids long. Germline CDR1 is MGHRA and CDR2 is YSYEKL. V lost 0 bases, J lost 9 bases, and 11 bases lay in between. This chain's CDR3 is CASSQDEGGRELFF. The DNA of the CDR3 is TGCGCCAGCAGCCAAGATGAGGGAGGCCGGGAGCTGTTTTTT.

This clonotype was recorded at least ten times. This sequence joins TRBV14 and TRBJ2-7; 8 bases are a match to TRBD2. V dropped 0 bases and J dropped 4; count of bases not matched to a gene: 2. This CDR3 spans 14 amino acids. Per the germline V gene, CDR1 is SGHDN and CDR2 is FVKESK. The CDR3 reads CASSQDGGGYEQYF. The CDR3, as DNA: TGTGCCAGCAGCCAAGACGGCGGGGGGTACGAGCAGTACTTC. The full variable domain, rest sourced from reference TRBV14 and TRBJ2-7, is EAGVTQFPSHSVIEKGQTVTLRCDPISGHDNLYWYRRVMGKEIKFLLHFVKESKQDESGMPNNRFLAERTGGTYSTLKVQPAELEDSGVYFCASSQDGGGYEQYFGPGTRLTVT.

This clonotype was found many times. The rearrangement uses TRBV27 and TRBJ2-7; D ambiguous. The V gene's germline CDR1 is MNHEY and CDR2 SMNVEV (reference sequence). Trimming pared 5 bases from V and 3 bases from J, leaving 20 bases between. This CDR3 contains 16 residues. The CDR3 is CASSPTPVPRYYEQYF. CDR3 nucleotides: TGTGCCAGCAGTCCCACTCCTGTCCCCCGGTACTACGAGCAGTACTTC.

The rearrangement joins TRBV9 to TRBJ2-7; TRBD2 agrees at 13 bases. CDR1 and CDR2 (germline): SGDLS, YYNGEE. Losses at the gene ends were 4 bases for V and 6 bases for J; bases not matched to a gene: 7. The CDR3 extends over 15 amino acids. The CDR3 sequence is CASSYTSGGASEQYF. CDR3 DNA: TGTGCCAGCAGCTACACTAGCGGGGGGGCCTCCGAGCAGTACTTC.

V usage is TRBV5-1 and J usage is TRBJ2-2, with D tentatively TRBD1 (6 bases). The CDR3 sequence is 15 residues long. Looked up from germline, CDR1 is SGHRS and CDR2 is YFSETQ. V lost 6 bases, J lost 6 bases, and 18 bases lay in between. CDR3 sequence reads: CASTRGIEVAGELFF. The CDR3 DNA sequence: TGCGCCAGCACCAGGGGAATAGAGGTCGCCGGGGAGCTGTTTTTT.

In its sample, this clonotype was seen many times. The J gene is TRBJ2-7, the V gene TRBV7-8; 7 bases are shared with TRBD1. This CDR3 spans 15 amino acids. The V gene end was trimmed by 5 bases and the J gene end by 9 bases; junction bases not matched to a gene: 16. The germline CDR1 and CDR2 sequences are SGHVS and FQNEAQ. CDR3: CASSQYRDRKLPQYF. CDR3 nucleotides: TGTGCCAGCAGCCAGTACCGGGACAGAAAGCTCCCGCAGTACTTC.

CDR3: CASSRGRTFGSNQPQHF. The DNA of the CDR3 is TGCGCCAGCAGCCGGGGAAGGACTTTCGGAAGCAATCAGCCCCAGCATTTT. The rearrangement uses TRBV4-1 and TRBJ1-5; D is uncertain. CDR1 MGHRA and CDR2 YSYEKL come from the germline V gene. The CDR3 runs to 17 residues. V was cut by 4 bases and J by 1 base, with 17 bases left in between.

This clonotype was recorded at least ten times. The chain couples TRBV7-3 to TRBJ2-1, with D possibly TRBD1 on 6 matching bases. The CDR3 runs 13 residues. Germline CDR1 and CDR2: SGHTA and FQGTGA. Trimming removed 1 base from V and 9 bases from J, with 10 bases in between. DNA of the CDR3: TGTGCCAGCAGCTTAAACAGGGTGGGTGAGCAGTTCTTC. Encoded protein: CASSLNRVGEQFF. Looking up the rest from reference TRBV7-3 and TRBJ2-1 gives the full variable domain: GAGVSQTPSNKVTEKGKYVELRCDPISGHTALYWYRQSLGQGPEFLIYFQGTGAADDSGLPNDRFFAVRPEGSVSTLKIQRTERGDSAVYLCASSLNRVGEQFFGPGTRLTVL.

This sequence joins TRBV4-1 and TRBJ2-3; no reliable D call. Germline CDR1 and CDR2: MGHRA and YSYEKL. Trimming stripped 6 bases from V and 4 bases from J, with 23 bases between. The CDR3 sequence is 17 residues long. The CDR3 DNA sequence: TGCGCCAGCAGTGTCCTTCCCGGGCCCGGTGGGGCAGATACGCAGTATTTT. Protein product: CASSVLPGPGGADTQYF.